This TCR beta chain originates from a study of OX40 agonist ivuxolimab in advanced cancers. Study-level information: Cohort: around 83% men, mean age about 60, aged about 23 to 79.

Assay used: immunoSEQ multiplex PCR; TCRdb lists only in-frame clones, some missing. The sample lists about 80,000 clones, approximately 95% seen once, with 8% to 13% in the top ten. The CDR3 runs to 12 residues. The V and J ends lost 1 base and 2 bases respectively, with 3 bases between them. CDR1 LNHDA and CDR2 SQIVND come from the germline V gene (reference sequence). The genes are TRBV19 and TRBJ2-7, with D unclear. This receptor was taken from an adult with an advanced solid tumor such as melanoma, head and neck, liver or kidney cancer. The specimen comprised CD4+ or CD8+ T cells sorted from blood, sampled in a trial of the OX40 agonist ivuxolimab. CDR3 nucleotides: TGTGCCAGTAGTATAGGGGCCTACGAGCAGTACTTC. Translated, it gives CASSIGAYEQYF.